Presented here are 13 T cell receptor beta chains from one specimen sequenced in a study of tumor and adjacent non-tumor tissue in lung cancer. No cell sorting was done before RNA was extracted from the tissue. Distant lung tissue was collected more than 3 cm away from the tumor edge. TCRbeta libraries were built with three rounds of nested PCR, modified from ARM-PCR. Using its own MiXCR run on the multiplex PCR reads, TCRdb lists one record per CDR3 protein. Altogether roughly 49,000 distinct CDR3 sequences are present, 74% being singletons, with the ten largest covering about 23%. Sample: distant non-tumor lung tissue. The receptor source for this set is a woman aged 60-70 years with non-small cell lung cancer.

To note about this clonotype: Its ends do not fully match the called genes, so a read error is possible. The chain joins TRBV4-1 to TRBJ1-1; a possible D gene is TRBD1 (6 bases). Per germline, CDR1 MGHRA and CDR2 YSYEKL. This CDR3 contains 15 residues. The CDR3 DNA reads as TGCACCAGCAGCCAAGGACCGGGGGCGAAGGCTGATGCTTTCTTT. It codes for CTSSQGPGAKADAFF.

With regard to this clonotype: Since no conserved phenylalanine or tryptophan closes the CDR3, a read error is the likely cause. J is TRBJ1-1 and V is TRBV6-1; D possibly corresponds to TRBD1 (6 bases). There are 14 residues in the CDR3. Germline CDR1 and CDR2: MNHNS and SASEGT. CDR3 sequence reads: CAISEYRDETEAFS. The CDR3 bases are TGTGCTATCAGTGAGTACAGGGACGAGACTGAAGCTTTCTCT.

This clonotype was observed a handful of times. The junction departs from germline at one end; a sequencing error may be responsible. The gene calls are TRBV4-3 and TRBJ2-2; TRBD2 agrees at 7 bases. Germline CDR1 is LGHNA and CDR2 is YSLEER. This CDR3 is built from 16 residues. CDR3: CASSQGPAGNTGKLFF. CDR3 nucleotides: TGTGCCAGCAGCCAAGGGCCAGCGGGAAACACTGGGAAGCTGTTTTTT.

This clonotype was counted only a few times. This chain joins TRBV11-2 and TRBJ1-3, with D unresolved. The CDR3 has 16 residues. Trimming stripped 2 bases from V and 2 bases from J, with 13 bases between. CDR1 is SGHAT, CDR2 FQNNGV, per germline. For the CDR3, the DNA is TGTGCCAGCAGCTTAAGGGTTGATCCGACTGGAAACACCATATATTTT. Translation gives CASSLRVDPTGNTIYF.

A remark on this clonotype: It may be a read error: a sequence one base away is much more abundant. The rearrangement uses TRBV20-1 and TRBJ1-1; D is unclear. The length of the CDR3 is 12 residues. The germline V and J ends were trimmed by 3 bases and 7 bases, with 12 bases remaining between them. Germline V gene lookup returns CDR1 DFQATT and CDR2 SNEGSKA (reference sequence). The CDR3 spells CSASGVVGEAFF. The CDR3 nucleotides are TGCAGTGCTAGTGGAGTGGTGGGTGAAGCTTTCTTT.

Comment on this clonotype: This CDR3 fails to terminate in the conserved phenylalanine or tryptophan, so it likely reflects a read error. The CDR3 is CASRLTRGDTEAFI. In DNA form, the CDR3 reads TGTGCCAGTAGGCTGACAAGGGGGGACACTGAAGCTTTCATT. The chain carries TRBV6-6 and TRBJ1-1, with a possible D match to TRBD1 (6 bases). CDR1 and CDR2 (germline): MNHNY, SVGAGI (reference sequence). V lost 9 bases and J 3 bases, leaving 17 bases between the germline ends. The CDR3 is 14 amino acids.

V usage is TRBV29-1 and J usage is TRBJ2-7; a weak D match, TRBD1 (6 bases). The CDR3 totals 13 residues. The V gene's germline CDR1 is SQVTM and CDR2 ANQGSEA. V lost 5 bases and J lost 4, with 15 bases in between. CDR3 amino acids: CSVLGTSGYEQYF. The CDR3 DNA reads TGCAGCGTTTTGGGGACAAGTGGTTACGAGCAGTACTTC.

This clonotype was seen a few times. Its ends do not fully match the called genes, so a read error is possible. V gene TRBV4-2 combines with J gene TRBJ2-3, with 10 nucleotides matching TRBD2. The CDR3 totals 19 residues. Germline V gene data show CDR1 as LGHNA and CDR2 as YNFKEQ. The CDR3 reads CVSNQEAVAGGVGTDTQYF. The CDR3 nucleotides read TGTGTCAGCAACCAAGAGGCAGTAGCGGGGGGCGTAGGCACAGATACGCAGTATTTT.

Details on this clonotype: It is likely a read error, because the conserved phenylalanine at the end of the CDR3 is missing. J is TRBJ2-7 and V is TRBV4-3, with D possibly being TRBD2 (6 bases). Germline CDR1 and CDR2: LGHNA and YSLEER. CDR3 length: 15 residues. V gave up 4 bases and J gave up 2 bases, with 15 bases separating them. The CDR3 coding sequence is TGCGCCAGCAGCCTGCGACTAGTGGGAACCTACGAGCAGTACTAC. Amino acid sequence: CASSLRLVGTYEQYY.

This chain uses TRBV6-2 or TRBV6-3 with TRBJ2-7; the D call may be TRBD1 or TRBD2 (5 bases each). Per germline, CDR1 MNHEY and CDR2 SVGEGT. Trimming took 0 bases from V and 3 from J, leaving 12 bases between them. The CDR3 length is 15 residues. The DNA of the CDR3 is TGTGCCAGCAGTTACTCGGGACGTGGGCTCTACGAGCAGTACTTC. This encodes CASSYSGRGLYEQYF.

Turning to this clonotype: In this CDR3 the conserved last residue, phenylalanine or tryptophan, is missing, so a read error is likely. CDR3 bases: TGCGCCAGCAGCCCGGGACAGGAAACCATCGACATTCAGTACTGC. This sequence encodes CASSPGQETIDIQYC. This chain links TRBV4-3 with TRBJ2-4; 8 nucleotides line up with TRBD1. The ends lost 4 bases at V and 8 bases at J; junction bases unmatched: 10. Germline V gene sequence: CDR1 LGHNA, CDR2 YSLEER. This CDR3 is 15 amino acids long.

The chain couples TRBV30 to TRBJ1-1; D not certain. CDR1 and CDR2 (germline): GTSNPN, SVGIG (reference sequence). CDR3 length: 12 residues. CDR3 coding DNA: TGTGTCCGGAGTCAGGAGAACACTGAAGCTTTCTTT. This codes for CVRSQENTEAFF.

Note on this clonotype: The conserved phenylalanine or tryptophan normally closing the CDR3 is absent here, so this likely arose from a read error. The DNA is omitted, as the CDR3 cannot be located on it reliably, and the CDR3 follows TCRdb's listing. V is TRBV6-2 or TRBV6-3 and J is TRBJ2-1; TRBD2, the D gene given by the table, was not confirmed from the DNA. The CDR3 region is 14 residues in length, termini included. Germline V CDR1 and CDR2: MNHEY, SVGEGT. CDR3 sequence: CAGSGLAPYNEQFL.